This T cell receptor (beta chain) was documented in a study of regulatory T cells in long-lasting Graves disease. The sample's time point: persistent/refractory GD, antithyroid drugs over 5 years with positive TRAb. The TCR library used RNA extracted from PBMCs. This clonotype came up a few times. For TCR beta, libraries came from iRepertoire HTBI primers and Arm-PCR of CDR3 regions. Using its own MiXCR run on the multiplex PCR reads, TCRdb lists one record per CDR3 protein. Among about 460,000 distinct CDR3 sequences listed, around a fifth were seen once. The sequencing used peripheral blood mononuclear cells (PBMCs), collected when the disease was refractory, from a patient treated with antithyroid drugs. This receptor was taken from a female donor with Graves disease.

CDR3 protein: CASLQGGLGLEQYF. CDR3 DNA sequence: TGTGCCTCCCTGCAGGGAGGGCTCGGATTGGAGCAGTACTTC. The chain carries TRBV7-9 and TRBJ2-7; 7 bases match TRBD2. Germline-derived CDR1 and CDR2 are SEHNR and FQNEAQ (reference sequence). J was trimmed by 7 bases and V by 11 bases; bases with no gene match: 17. CDR3 length: 14 residues.